The T cell receptor (beta chain) described here comes from a study of shared clonotypes between healthy human individuals. To note about this clone: Its antigen is unidentified.

Naive CD8 cells, CD45RO-negative and positively selected for CCR7, excluded terminally differentiated effector memory CD45RA+ cells. This CDR3 has 20 amino acids. The V gene lost 0 bases and the J gene lost 2 bases, with 23 bases spanning the gap. CDR1 MGHRA and CDR2 YSYEKL come from the germline V gene. General study findings and limits: Clonotypes shared by all four donors outscored non-shared clonotypes in generation probability. Depth was large, yet rarefaction showed that sorted-subset sequencing was incomplete.

Some 30,000 T cell genomes (around 200 ng DNA) went into each sorted-subset replicate. Sequencing was performed with immunoSEQ multiplex PCR; in TCRdb, only in-frame clones are kept and a portion is missing. Among over 800,000 clones, 90% to 95% were seen once, and the ten largest hold approximately 25%. The sample taken for sequencing was naive CD8+ T cells sorted from blood. The sequence came from a man younger than 45 in good health. The rearrangement uses TRBV4-1 and TRBJ1-5; tentative D call: TRBD1 (5 bases). This CDR3 is CASSQEAAGASYSGNQPQHF. In DNA, the CDR3 is TGCGCCAGCAGCCAAGAGGCGGCTGGGGCCAGCTACTCAGGCAATCAGCCCCAGCATTTT.